This TCR beta chain was retrieved from a study of shared clonotypes between healthy human individuals. This clone was seen once. The V gene lost 10 bases and the J gene lost 0 bases, with 9 bases spanning the gap. Germline assignment: CDR1 ENHRY and CDR2 SYGVKD. The CDR3 has 12 residues. Some clones are missing from TCRdb's copy, which holds only in-frame ones; the method was immunoSEQ multiplex PCR. The sample holds 2 million to 2.5 million clones, 85% to 95% seen once. The clonotype was recovered from a young man in good health. Some clones in this sample may be carry-over from other donors' samples. The chain is built from TRBV10-3 and TRBJ2-5; possibly TRBD1 for D (6 bases). The specimen sequenced was naive CD4+ T cells from PBMCs. Subset reported: CD45RA+ positively selected. The DNA of the CDR3 is TGTGCCACCTCAGGGGACCAAGAGACCCAGTACTTC. Encoded protein: CATSGDQETQYF.